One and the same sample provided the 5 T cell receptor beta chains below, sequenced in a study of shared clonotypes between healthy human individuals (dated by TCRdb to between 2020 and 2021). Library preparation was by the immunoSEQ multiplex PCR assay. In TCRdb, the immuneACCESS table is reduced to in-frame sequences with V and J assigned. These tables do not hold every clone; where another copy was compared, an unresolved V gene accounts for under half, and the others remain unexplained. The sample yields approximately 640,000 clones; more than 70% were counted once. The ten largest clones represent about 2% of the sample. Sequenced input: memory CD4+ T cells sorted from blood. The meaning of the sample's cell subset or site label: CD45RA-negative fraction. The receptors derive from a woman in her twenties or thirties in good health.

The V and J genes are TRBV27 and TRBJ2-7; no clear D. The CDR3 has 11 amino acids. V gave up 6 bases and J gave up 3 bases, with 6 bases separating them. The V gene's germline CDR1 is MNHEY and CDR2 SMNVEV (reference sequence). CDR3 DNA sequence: TGTGCCAGCAGGAAAAACTACGAGCAGTACTTC. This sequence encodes CASRKNYEQYF.

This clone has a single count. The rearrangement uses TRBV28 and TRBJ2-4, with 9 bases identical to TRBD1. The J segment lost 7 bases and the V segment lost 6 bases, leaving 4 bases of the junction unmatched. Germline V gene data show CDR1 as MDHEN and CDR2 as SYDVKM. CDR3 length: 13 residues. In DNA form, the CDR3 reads TGTGCCAGCAGGACGGGACAGGGCAACATTCAGTACTTC. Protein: CASRTGQGNIQYF.

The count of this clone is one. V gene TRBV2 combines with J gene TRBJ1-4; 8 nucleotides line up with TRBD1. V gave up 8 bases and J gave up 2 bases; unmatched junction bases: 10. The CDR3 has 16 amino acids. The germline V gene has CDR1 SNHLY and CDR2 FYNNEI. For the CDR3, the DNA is TGTGCCAGCGACACTTTCGGACAGGGCACTAATGAAAAACTGTTTTTT. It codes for CASDTFGQGTNEKLFF.

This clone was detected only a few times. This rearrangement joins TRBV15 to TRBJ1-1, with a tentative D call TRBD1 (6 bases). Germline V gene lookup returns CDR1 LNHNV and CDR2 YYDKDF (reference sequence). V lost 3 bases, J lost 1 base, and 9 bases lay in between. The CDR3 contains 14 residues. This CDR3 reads CATSSTGQNTEAFF. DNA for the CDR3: TGTGCCACCAGCAGTACGGGACAGAACACTGAAGCTTTCTTT.

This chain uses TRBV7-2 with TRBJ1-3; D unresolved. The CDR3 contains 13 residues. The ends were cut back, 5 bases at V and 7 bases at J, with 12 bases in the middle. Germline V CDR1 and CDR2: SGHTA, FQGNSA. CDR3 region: CASSVTPGNTIYF. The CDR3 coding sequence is TGTGCCAGCAGCGTAACCCCGGGCAACACCATATATTTT.